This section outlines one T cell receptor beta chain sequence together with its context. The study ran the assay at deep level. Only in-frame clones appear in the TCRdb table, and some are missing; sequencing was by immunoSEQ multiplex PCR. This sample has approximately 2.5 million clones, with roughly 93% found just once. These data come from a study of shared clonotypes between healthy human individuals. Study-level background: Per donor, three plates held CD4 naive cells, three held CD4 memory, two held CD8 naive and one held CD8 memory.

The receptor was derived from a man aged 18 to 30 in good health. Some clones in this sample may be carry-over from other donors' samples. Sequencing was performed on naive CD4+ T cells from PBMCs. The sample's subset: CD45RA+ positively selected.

CDR3 DNA: TGTGCCAGTAGTATTTGGTTTGGTCCGGGGGCAACTAATGAAAAACTGTTTTTT. Translating gives CASSIWFGPGATNEKLFF. The chain is built from TRBV19 and TRBJ1-4; a weak D match, TRBD1 (5 bases). This CDR3 is 18 amino acids long. V lost 3 bases and J lost 0, with 17 bases in between. In germline, CDR1 is LNHDA, CDR2 SQIVND (reference sequence).